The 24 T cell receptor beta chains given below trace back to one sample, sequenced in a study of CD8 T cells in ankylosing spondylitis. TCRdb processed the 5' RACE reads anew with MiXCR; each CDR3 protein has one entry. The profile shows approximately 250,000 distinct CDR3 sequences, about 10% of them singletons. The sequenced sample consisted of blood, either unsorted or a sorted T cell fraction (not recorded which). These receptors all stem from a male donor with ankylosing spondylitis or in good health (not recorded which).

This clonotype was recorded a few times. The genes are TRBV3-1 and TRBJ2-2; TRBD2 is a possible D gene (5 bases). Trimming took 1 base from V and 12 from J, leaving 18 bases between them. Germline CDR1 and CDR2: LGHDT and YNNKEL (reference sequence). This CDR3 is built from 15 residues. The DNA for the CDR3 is TGTGCCAGCAGCCAAGGGAGCGGCTTCGGAGTCAAGCTGTTTTTT. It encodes CASSQGSGFGVKLFF.

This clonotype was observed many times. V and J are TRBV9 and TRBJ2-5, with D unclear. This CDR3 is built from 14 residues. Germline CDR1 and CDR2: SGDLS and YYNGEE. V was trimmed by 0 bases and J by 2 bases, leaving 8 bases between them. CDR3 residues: CASSVAGRQETQYF. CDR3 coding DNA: TGTGCCAGCAGCGTAGCCGGCCGTCAAGAGACCCAGTACTTC.

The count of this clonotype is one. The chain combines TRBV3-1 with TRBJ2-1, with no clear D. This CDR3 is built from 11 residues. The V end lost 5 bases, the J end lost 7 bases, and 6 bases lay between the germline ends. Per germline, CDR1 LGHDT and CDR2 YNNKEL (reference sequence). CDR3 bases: TGTGCCAGCAGCGCCTTAAATGAGCAGTTCTTC. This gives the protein CASSALNEQFF.

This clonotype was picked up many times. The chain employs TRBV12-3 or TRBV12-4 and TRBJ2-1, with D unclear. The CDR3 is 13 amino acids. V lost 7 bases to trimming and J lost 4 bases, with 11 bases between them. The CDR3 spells CASTPSMYNEQFF. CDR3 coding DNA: TGTGCCAGCACCCCATCCATGTACAATGAGCAGTTCTTC.

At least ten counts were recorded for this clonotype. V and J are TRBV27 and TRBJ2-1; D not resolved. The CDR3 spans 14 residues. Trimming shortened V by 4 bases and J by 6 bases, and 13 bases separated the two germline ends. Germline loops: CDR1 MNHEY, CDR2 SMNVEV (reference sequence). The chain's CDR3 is CASSSVVIANEQFF. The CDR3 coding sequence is TGTGCCAGCAGTTCTGTAGTAATTGCCAATGAGCAGTTCTTC.

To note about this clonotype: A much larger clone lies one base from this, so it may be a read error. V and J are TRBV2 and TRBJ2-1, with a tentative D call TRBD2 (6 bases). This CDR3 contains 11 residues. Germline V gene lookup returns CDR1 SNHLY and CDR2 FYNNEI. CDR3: CASRPIWEVAF. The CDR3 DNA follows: TGTGCCAGCAGACCCATTTGGGAGGTAGCCTTC. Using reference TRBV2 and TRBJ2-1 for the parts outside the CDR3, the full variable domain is EPEVTQTPSHQVTQMGQEVILRCVPISNHLYFYWYRQILGQKVEFLVSFYNNEISEKSEIFDDQFSVERPDGSNFTLKIRSTKLEDSAMYFCASRPIWEVAFGPGTRLTVL.

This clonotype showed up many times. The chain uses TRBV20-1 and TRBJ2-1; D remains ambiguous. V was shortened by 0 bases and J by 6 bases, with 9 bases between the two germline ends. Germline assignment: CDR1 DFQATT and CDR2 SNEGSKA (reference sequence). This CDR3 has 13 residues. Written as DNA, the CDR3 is TGCAGTGCTAGAGAGAGCTTCTTCAATGAGCAGTTCTTC. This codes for CSARESFFNEQFF.

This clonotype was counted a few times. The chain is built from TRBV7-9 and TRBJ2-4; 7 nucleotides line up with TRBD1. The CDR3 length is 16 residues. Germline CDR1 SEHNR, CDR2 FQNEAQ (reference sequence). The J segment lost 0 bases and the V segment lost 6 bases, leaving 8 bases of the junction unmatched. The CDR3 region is CASSYSTGLAKNIQYF. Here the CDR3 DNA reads TGTGCCAGCAGTTATTCGACAGGGCTAGCCAAAAACATTCAGTACTTC.

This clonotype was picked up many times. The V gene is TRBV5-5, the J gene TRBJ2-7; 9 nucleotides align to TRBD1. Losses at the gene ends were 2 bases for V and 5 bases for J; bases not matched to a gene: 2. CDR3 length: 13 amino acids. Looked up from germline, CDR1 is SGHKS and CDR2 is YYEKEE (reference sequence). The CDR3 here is CASSLQGAHEQYF. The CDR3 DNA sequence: TGTGCCAGCAGCTTACAGGGGGCCCACGAGCAGTACTTC.

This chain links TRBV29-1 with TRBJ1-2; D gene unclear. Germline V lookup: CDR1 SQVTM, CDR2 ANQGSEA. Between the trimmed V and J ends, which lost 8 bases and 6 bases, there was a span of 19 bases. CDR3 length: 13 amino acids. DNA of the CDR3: TGCAGCACCCGGTCCTCCACCGGGGATGGCTACACCTTC. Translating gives CSTRSSTGDGYTF.

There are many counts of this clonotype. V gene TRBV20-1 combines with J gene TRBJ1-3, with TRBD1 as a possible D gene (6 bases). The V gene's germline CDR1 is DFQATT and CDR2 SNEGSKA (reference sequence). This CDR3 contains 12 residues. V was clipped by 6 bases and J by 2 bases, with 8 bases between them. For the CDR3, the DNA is TGCAGTGCCCCAGGGGCTGGAAACACCATATATTTT. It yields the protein CSAPGAGNTIYF.

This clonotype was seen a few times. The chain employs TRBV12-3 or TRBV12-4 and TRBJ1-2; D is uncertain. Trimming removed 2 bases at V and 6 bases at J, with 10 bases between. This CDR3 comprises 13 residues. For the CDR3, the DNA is TGTGCCAGCAGTTTATGGCTAGGAAATGGCTACACCTTC. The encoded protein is CASSLWLGNGYTF.

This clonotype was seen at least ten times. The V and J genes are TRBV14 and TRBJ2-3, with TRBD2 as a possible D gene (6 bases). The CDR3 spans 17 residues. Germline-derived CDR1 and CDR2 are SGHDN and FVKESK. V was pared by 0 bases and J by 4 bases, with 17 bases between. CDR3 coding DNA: TGTGCCAGCAGCCAAGATGGCGGGAACCACCGAGCAGATACGCAGTATTTT. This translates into CASSQDGGNHRADTQYF.

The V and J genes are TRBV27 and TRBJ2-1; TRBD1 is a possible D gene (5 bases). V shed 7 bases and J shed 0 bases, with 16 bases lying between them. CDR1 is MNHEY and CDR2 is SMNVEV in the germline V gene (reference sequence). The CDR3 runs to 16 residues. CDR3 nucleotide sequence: TGTGCCAGCAACCTTGACAGCCTGAGCTCCTACAATGAGCAGTTCTTC. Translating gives CASNLDSLSSYNEQFF.

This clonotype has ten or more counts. The CDR3 bases are TGCGCCAGCAGCTTACGCCAAGAGACCCAGTACTTC. Translating gives CASSLRQETQYF. This chain joins TRBV5-1 and TRBJ2-5; no firm D call. The CDR3 contains 12 residues. CDR1 and CDR2 (germline): SGHRS, YFSETQ. Trimming cost V 2 bases and J 1 base, with 3 bases left between them.

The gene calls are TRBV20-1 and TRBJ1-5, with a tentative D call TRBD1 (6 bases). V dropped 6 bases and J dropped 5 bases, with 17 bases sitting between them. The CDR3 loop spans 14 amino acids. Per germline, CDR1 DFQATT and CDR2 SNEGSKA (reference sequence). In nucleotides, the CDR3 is TGCAGTGCGACGGACAGAGGAGGGTATCAGCCCCAGCATTTT. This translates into CSATDRGGYQPQHF.

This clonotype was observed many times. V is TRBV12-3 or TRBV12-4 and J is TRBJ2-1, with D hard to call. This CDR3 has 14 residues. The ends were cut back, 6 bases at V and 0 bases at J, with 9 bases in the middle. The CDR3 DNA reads TGTGCCAGCAGCCGAGAGATCTCCTACAATGAGCAGTTCTTC. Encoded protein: CASSREISYNEQFF.

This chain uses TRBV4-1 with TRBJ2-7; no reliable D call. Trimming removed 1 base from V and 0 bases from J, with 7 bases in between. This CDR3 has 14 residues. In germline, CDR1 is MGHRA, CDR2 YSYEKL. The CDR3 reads CASSQGQDSYEQYF. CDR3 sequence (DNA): TGCGCCAGCAGCCAAGGGCAGGACTCCTACGAGCAGTACTTC.

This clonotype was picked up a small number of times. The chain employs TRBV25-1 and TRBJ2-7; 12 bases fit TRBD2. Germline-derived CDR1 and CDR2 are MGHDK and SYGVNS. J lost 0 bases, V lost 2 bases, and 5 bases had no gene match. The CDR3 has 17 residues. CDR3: CASSETSGGKSSYEQYF. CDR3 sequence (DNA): TGTGCCAGCAGTGAAACTAGCGGGGGGAAGAGCTCCTACGAGCAGTACTTC.

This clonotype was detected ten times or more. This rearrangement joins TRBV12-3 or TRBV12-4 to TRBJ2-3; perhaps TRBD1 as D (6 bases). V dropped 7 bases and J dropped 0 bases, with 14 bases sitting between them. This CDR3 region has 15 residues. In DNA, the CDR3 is TGTGCCAGCAACCATGGGGGCGGCAGCACAGATACGCAGTATTTT. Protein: CASNHGGGSTDTQYF.

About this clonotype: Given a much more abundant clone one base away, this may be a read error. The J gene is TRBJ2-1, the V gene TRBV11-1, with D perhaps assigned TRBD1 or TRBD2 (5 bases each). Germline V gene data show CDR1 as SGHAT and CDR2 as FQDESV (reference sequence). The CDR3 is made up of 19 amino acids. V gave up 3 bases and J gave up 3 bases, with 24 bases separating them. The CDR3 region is CASSFRVSSEGWFYNEQFF. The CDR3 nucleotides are TGTGCCAGCAGCTTTCGGGTATCCTCAGAGGGGTGGTTCTACAATGAGCAGTTCTTC.

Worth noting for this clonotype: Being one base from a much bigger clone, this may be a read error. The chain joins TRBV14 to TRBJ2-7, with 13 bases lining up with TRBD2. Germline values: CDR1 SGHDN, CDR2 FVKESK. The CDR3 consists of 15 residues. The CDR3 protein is CVSSQGLAGYYEQYF. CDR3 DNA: TGTGTCAGCAGCCAGGGACTAGCGGGGTACTACGAGCAGTACTTC.

The CDR3 reads CASSLSGQGTYEQYF. The CDR3 nucleotides are TGTGCCAGCAGCTTATCGGGACAGGGTACCTACGAGCAGTACTTC. The chain carries TRBV11-2 and TRBJ2-7; 9 nucleotides line up with TRBD1. From germline, CDR1 is SGHAT and CDR2 FQNNGV. J lost 2 bases, V lost 2 bases, and 4 bases had no gene match. CDR3 length equals 15 residues.

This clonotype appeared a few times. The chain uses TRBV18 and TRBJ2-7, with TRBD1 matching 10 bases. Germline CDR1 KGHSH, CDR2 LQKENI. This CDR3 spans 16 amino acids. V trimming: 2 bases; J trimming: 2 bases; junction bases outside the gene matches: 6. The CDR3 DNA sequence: TGTGCCAGCTCACCAGTTGGGGGACAGGGGACCTACGAGCAGTACTTC. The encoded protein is CASSPVGGQGTYEQYF.